This TCR beta chain was identified in a study of cytomegalovirus exposure and HLA in healthy donors. Study-wide background: Most genotyped donors, 81% of around 370, had Caucasian-associated genetic ancestry. Study observations and caveats: In vitro, three CMV-associated chains proved specific for CMV antigens.

Note on this clone: What it recognizes is unknown.

This CDR3 is 15 amino acids long. V shed 0 bases and J shed 1 base, with 9 bases lying between them. Germline values: CDR1 SGHRS, CDR2 YFSETQ. The primer mix had 60 Vbeta and 13 Jbeta primers. Produced via immunoSEQ multiplex PCR; TCRdb's table is partial and in-frame only. The sample shows under 200,000 clones, 65% to 80% of them seen only once. Sample: PBMCs. This clonotype originated in a woman aged 40 to 49 in good health and CMV-seropositive. The V gene is TRBV5-1, the J gene TRBJ2-3, with a tentative D call TRBD2 (6 bases). CDR3 amino acids: CASSLAGTGTDTQYF. In nucleotides, the CDR3 is TGCGCCAGCAGCTTGGCCGGGACTGGCACAGATACGCAGTATTTT. Looking up the rest from reference TRBV5-1 and TRBJ2-3 gives the full variable domain: KAGVTQTPRYLIKTRGQQVTLSCSPISGHRSVSWYQQTPGQGLQFLFEYFSETQRNKGNFPGRFSGRQFSNSRSEMNVSTLELGDSALYLCASSLAGTGTDTQYFGPGTRLTVL.